This TCR beta chain was recovered during a study of identical twins. Template switching supplied a universal primer site; unique molecular identifiers were carried on the cDNA. From the 5' RACE reads, TCRdb called clonotypes with MiXCR, one entry per CDR3 protein. The table records roughly 500,000 distinct CDR3 sequences, around 20% of them present only once. This clonotype showed up just a few times. Its antigen remains unknown. Study results and caveats: Less excess twin sharing appeared in beta out-of-frame sequences. When twins shared out-of-frame alpha sequences, those sequences had excess low generation probability.

V dropped 6 bases and J dropped 4; count of bases not matched to a gene: 6. The CDR3 loop spans 15 amino acids. This same sample was also part of a study on T cells expressing NK-cell markers. According to that study: In 5 to 7 donors, dominant NKG2C+ clonotypes were roughly 1.0-8% of CD8+ T cells.

The sequencing input was CD4+ T cells sorted from blood. The TCR originated in a woman between 18 and 30 years old in good health. V and J are TRBV12-3 or TRBV12-4 and TRBJ2-5; 12 bases are a match to TRBD2. This CDR3 is CASRPGLAGRETQYF. In DNA, the CDR3 is TGTGCCAGCAGACCAGGACTAGCGGGGCGAGAGACCCAGTACTTC.